The 13 T cell receptor beta chains below were found in one sample sequenced in a study of blood T cell repertoires in COVID-19. Profiling relied on immunoSEQ multiplex PCR, and the TCRdb table lists in-frame clones only, not all of them. The sample contains roughly 70,000 clones, approximately 90% of which appear only once. The sample consisted of peripheral blood. The receptor set was obtained from a woman of 80 years or more with active COVID-19.

The table lists this clone with a count of one. This chain connects TRBV13 to TRBJ2-7; D might be TRBD1 (5 bases). This CDR3 has 15 amino acids. Germline V gene lookup returns CDR1 PRHDT and CDR2 FYEKMQ (reference sequence). V was trimmed by 9 bases and J by 2 bases, leaving 20 bases between them. As DNA, the CDR3 is TGTGCCAGTACCCGGACAAGCCAACTTACCTACGAGCAGTACTTC. This sequence encodes CASTRTSQLTYEQYF.

This chain connects TRBV10-3 to TRBJ2-7; TRBD1 matches at 8 bases. The germline V gene encodes CDR1 ENHRY and CDR2 SYGVKD. V gave up 8 bases and J gave up 6 bases; unmatched junction bases: 6. This CDR3 has 12 residues. The CDR3 loop is CAIGRQGSEQYF. The CDR3 DNA is TGTGCCATCGGTCGACAGGGGAGCGAGCAGTACTTC.

This clone has just a few counts. The V and J genes are TRBV11-3 and TRBJ2-2; the match to TRBD1 covers 7 bases. V shed 5 bases and J 4 bases; nucleotides not matched to a gene: 4. The CDR3 runs to 14 residues. Germline V CDR1 and CDR2: SGHNT, YENEEA. This CDR3 reads CASSTRQGTGELFF. CDR3 DNA: TGTGCCAGCAGCACCCGACAGGGCACCGGGGAGCTGTTTTTT.

The genes are TRBV11-2 and TRBJ1-2; D is undetermined. V lost 0 bases to trimming and J lost 4 bases, with 15 bases between them. Looked up from germline, CDR1 is SGHAT and CDR2 is FQNNGV. CDR3 size: 16 residues. The CDR3 region has the DNA TGTGCCAGCAGCTTAGATGACTCGGCAGCCTTCTATGGCTACACCTTC. It specifies CASSLDDSAAFYGYTF. The full variable domain, in which reference TRBV11-2 and TRBJ1-2 provide the parts outside the CDR3, is EAGVAQSPRYKIIEKRQSVAFWCNPISGHATLYWYQQILGQGPKLLIQFQNNGVVDDSQLPKDRFSAERLKGVDSTLKIQPAKLEDSAVYLCASSLDDSAAFYGYTFGSGTRLTVV.

The chain has TRBV18 and TRBJ2-6; possibly TRBD2 for D (5 bases). V gave up 4 bases and J gave up 0 bases, with 10 bases separating them. The CDR3 is made up of 16 amino acids. From germline, CDR1 is KGHSH and CDR2 LQKENI. In nucleotides, the CDR3 is TGTGCCAGCTCACAAACACGGGGCTCTGGGGCCAACGTCCTGACTTTC. It yields the protein CASSQTRGSGANVLTF.

The chain recombines TRBV5-5 with TRBJ1-6, with 8 bases that match TRBD1. The CDR3 spans 16 residues. The germline V gene has CDR1 SGHKS and CDR2 YYEKEE (reference sequence). The J segment lost 7 bases and the V segment lost 4 bases, leaving 10 bases of the junction unmatched. CDR3 loop: CASSVLGGQGNSPLHF. CDR3 DNA: TGTGCCAGCAGCGTGCTGGGAGGACAGGGAAATTCACCCCTCCACTTT.

The gene calls are TRBV20-1 and TRBJ2-5; TRBD1 matches at 7 bases. The germline V gene has CDR1 DFQATT and CDR2 SNEGSKA (reference sequence). CDR3 size: 13 residues. V lost 3 bases, J lost 5 bases, and 6 bases stayed unmatched. The CDR3 sequence: CSASHRQGETQYF. CDR3 sequence (DNA): TGCAGTGCTAGTCACAGACAGGGCGAGACCCAGTACTTC.

This clone was picked up one time. The chain is built from TRBV2 and TRBJ1-6, with no clear D. The germline V and J ends were trimmed by 6 bases and 0 bases, with 9 bases remaining between them. Germline V lookup: CDR1 SNHLY, CDR2 FYNNEI. This CDR3 contains 15 residues. The DNA for the CDR3 is TGTGCCAGCAGGGAGCGGAGCTCCTATAATTCACCCCTCCACTTT. Translated: CASRERSSYNSPLHF. Together with reference TRBV2 and TRBJ1-6, the CDR3 gives the full variable domain: EPEVTQTPSHQVTQMGQEVILRCVPISNHLYFYWYRQILGQKVEFLVSFYNNEISEKSEIFDDQFSVERPDGSNFTLKIRSTKLEDSAMYFCASRERSSYNSPLHFGNGTRLTVT.

The chain is built from TRBV11-3 and TRBJ2-3; TRBD2 matches at 10 bases. CDR3 size: 19 residues. CDR1 and CDR2 (germline): SGHNT, YENEEA. The ends lost 3 bases at V and 2 bases at J; junction bases unmatched: 14. The CDR3 loop is CASSFASGSGVMATDTQYF. The CDR3 DNA reads as TGTGCCAGCAGCTTCGCTAGCGGGAGTGGGGTTATGGCCACAGATACGCAGTATTTT.

The V call is TRBV2, the J call TRBJ2-1; TRBD2 aligns across 9 bases. The CDR3 consists of 16 residues. The V segment lost 5 bases and the J segment 7 bases; nucleotides outside the gene matches: 12. Per germline, CDR1 SNHLY and CDR2 FYNNEI. The CDR3 region is CASSYSSGRVRNEQFF. The CDR3 bases are TGTGCCAGCAGTTATAGTAGCGGGAGAGTCAGGAATGAGCAGTTCTTC.

The genes are TRBV11-2 and TRBJ1-6, with 10 bases fitting TRBD1. The germline CDR1 and CDR2 sequences are SGHAT and FQNNGV. The CDR3 length is 16 residues. V lost 6 bases, J lost 9 bases, and 11 bases stayed unmatched. The CDR3 spells CASSSSGTGDGSPLHF. CDR3 nucleotides: TGTGCCAGCAGTTCCTCCGGGACAGGGGACGGTTCACCCCTCCACTTT.

This chain links TRBV28 with TRBJ2-6; TRBD2 might be the D (5 bases). CDR3 length: 17 amino acids. V lost 7 bases to trimming and J lost 4 bases, with 20 bases between them. Germline V gene sequence: CDR1 MDHEN, CDR2 SYDVKM. CDR3 sequence: CASIGGRLRSGANVLTF. Written as DNA, the CDR3 is TGTGCCAGCATAGGAGGCAGGCTCCGATCCGGGGCCAACGTCCTGACTTTC.

The V call is TRBV7-2, the J call TRBJ2-7, with 10 bases identical to TRBD2. Unmatched junction bases numbered 4, after V lost 1 base and J lost 7 bases. The length of the CDR3 is 14 residues. CDR1 and CDR2 (germline): SGHTA, FQGNSA. The DNA for the CDR3 is TGTGCCAGCAGCTTAGAGCGGGAGGGGGAAGAGCAGTACTTC. Translated: CASSLEREGEEQYF.